This passage covers 8 T cell receptor beta chains from one sample sequenced in a study of shared clonotypes between healthy human individuals. Clones were sequenced by immunoSEQ multiplex PCR, and TCRdb holds only the in-frame ones, with some missing. The sample has a few hundred thousand clones; roughly 78% are singletons. Sequencing used PBMCs. The receptor set was obtained from a woman aged 40 to 50 in good health. Some clones in this sample may be carry-over from other donors' samples.

This chain uses TRBV11-2 with TRBJ2-7, with a weak D call TRBD1 (6 bases). CDR3 length equals 16 residues. Per the germline V gene, CDR1 is SGHAT and CDR2 is FQNNGV. V lost 5 bases, J lost 1 base, and 18 bases lay in between. The CDR3 DNA reads as TGTGCCAGCAGCCCTCTTCAGCGGACAGCGTCCTACGAGCAGTACTTC. Translation: CASSPLQRTASYEQYF.

The CDR3 nucleotides read TGTGCCAGCAGCTCGGGACTAGCGGGAGTGGCAGATACGCAGTATTTT. Encoded protein: CASSSGLAGVADTQYF. The rearrangement uses TRBV7-2 and TRBJ2-3; TRBD2 matches at 14 bases. CDR1 is SGHTA, CDR2 FQGNSA, per germline. V shed 4 bases, J shed 4 bases, and the junction held 4 bases outside the gene matches. The CDR3 consists of 16 residues.

The chain links TRBV11-1 to TRBJ2-1; the match to TRBD1 covers 9 bases. Germline V gives CDR1 SGHAT, CDR2 FQDESV (reference sequence). V was clipped by 1 base and J by 9 bases; unmatched bases: 13. The CDR3 is 17 amino acids. This chain's CDR3 is CASSLGLRDRELVEQFF. The CDR3 coding sequence is TGTGCCAGCAGCTTAGGGCTCCGGGACAGGGAGTTGGTTGAGCAGTTCTTC.

This clone showed up many times. The V call is TRBV19, the J call TRBJ1-5, with D perhaps matching TRBD1 (5 bases). The germline V gene has CDR1 LNHDA and CDR2 SQIVND (reference sequence). The CDR3 runs to 15 residues. Trimming removed 1 base at V and 1 base at J, with 8 bases between. CDR3 nucleotide sequence: TGTGCCAGTAGTATAGGGACAATGAGCAATCAGCCCCAGCATTTT. Amino acid sequence: CASSIGTMSNQPQHF.

The chain uses TRBV7-2 and TRBJ2-2, with a tentative D call TRBD1 (5 bases). The CDR3 contains 15 residues. Germline CDR1 is SGHTA and CDR2 is FQGNSA. V shed 1 base and J shed 4 bases, with 10 bases lying between them. This chain's CDR3 is CASSLVGDATGELFF. The CDR3 DNA is TGTGCCAGCAGCTTAGTAGGGGATGCCACCGGGGAGCTGTTTTTT. Full variable domain (missing parts from reference TRBV7-2 and TRBJ2-2): GAGVSQSPSNKVTEKGKDVELRCDPISGHTALYWYRQSLGQGLEFLIYFQGNSAPDKSGLPSDRFSAERTGGSVSTLTIQRTQQEDSAVYLCASSLVGDATGELFFGEGSRLTVL.

The chain combines TRBV30 with TRBJ2-2; TRBD1 might be the D (6 bases). Per germline, CDR1 GTSNPN and CDR2 SVGIG (reference sequence). CDR3 size: 18 residues. Between the trimmed V and J ends, which lost 0 bases and 3 bases, there was a span of 20 bases. The CDR3 spells CAWSVLTGIPLHTGELFF. The DNA of the CDR3 is TGTGCCTGGAGTGTACTAACAGGGATCCCTCTTCACACCGGGGAGCTGTTTTTT.

This clone was seen at least ten times. Other DNA sequences in this sample translate to the same CDR3. This sequence joins TRBV6-6 and TRBJ1-6; no reliable D call. Germline CDR1 is MNHNY and CDR2 is SVGAGI (reference sequence). V shed 0 bases and J shed 7 bases, with 7 bases lying between them. The CDR3 sequence is 14 residues long. CDR3 loop: CASSYSQANSPLHF. Here the CDR3 DNA reads TGTGCCAGCAGTTACTCGCAGGCCAATTCACCCCTCCACTTT.

The rearrangement joins TRBV5-1 to TRBJ2-1; TRBD1 matches 7 bases. Germline V gene data show CDR1 as SGHRS and CDR2 as YFSETQ. This CDR3 region has 15 residues. V was pared by 0 bases and J by 6 bases, with 6 bases of the junction left unmatched. CDR3 residues: CASSLEGARGNEQFF. The CDR3 DNA is TGCGCCAGCAGCTTGGAGGGGGCTAGGGGCAATGAGCAGTTCTTC.